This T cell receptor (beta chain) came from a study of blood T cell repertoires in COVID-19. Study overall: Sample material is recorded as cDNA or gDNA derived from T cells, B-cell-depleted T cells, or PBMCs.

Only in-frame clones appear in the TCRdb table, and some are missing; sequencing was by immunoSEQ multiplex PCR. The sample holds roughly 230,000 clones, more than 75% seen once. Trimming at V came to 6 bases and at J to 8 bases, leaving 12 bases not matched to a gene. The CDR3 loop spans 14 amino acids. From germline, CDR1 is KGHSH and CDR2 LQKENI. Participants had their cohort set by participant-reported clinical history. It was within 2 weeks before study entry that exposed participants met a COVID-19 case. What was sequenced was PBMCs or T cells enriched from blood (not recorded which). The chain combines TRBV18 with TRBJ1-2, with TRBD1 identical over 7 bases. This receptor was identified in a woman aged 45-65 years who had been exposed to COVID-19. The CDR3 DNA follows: TGTGCCAGCTCTTCCGGGACAGTGGTTTACGGCTACACCTTC. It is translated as CASSSGTVVYGYTF.